This TCR beta chain was retrieved from a study of OX40 agonist ivuxolimab in advanced cancers. Worth noting for this clone: The antigen remains unidentified.

Trimming left V 11 bases short and J 0 bases short, with 13 bases between. CDR1 is SGHTA, CDR2 FQGTGA, per germline. The CDR3 is made up of 13 amino acids. Overall study results and limits: No determination was made of the antigen specificity of the expanded peripheral T cells.

Clones were sequenced by immunoSEQ multiplex PCR, and TCRdb holds only the in-frame ones, with some missing. Of about 88,000 clones detected, more than 80% appear once; the ten largest clones hold about 0.22%. The chain combines TRBV7-3 with TRBJ1-1; D is ambiguous. This clonotype originated in an adult with an advanced solid tumor such as melanoma, head and neck, liver or kidney cancer. Material: CD4+ or CD8+ T cells sorted from blood, obtained in a trial of the OX40 agonist ivuxolimab. The chain's CDR3 is CASSPGLNTEAFF. The CDR3 DNA follows: TGTGCCTCATCACCGGGTCTGAACACTGAAGCTTTCTTT.